These 6 T cell receptor beta chains originate from one sample sequenced in a study of blood T cell repertoires in COVID-19. Sequencing used immunoSEQ multiplex PCR; TCRdb keeps in-frame clones, though not all of them. This table has 250,000 to 300,000 clones, around four fifths appearing once. Material: peripheral blood. The source is a man in his 60s with acute or convalescent COVID-19.

V gene TRBV2 combines with J gene TRBJ2-7, with D possibly being TRBD1 (6 bases). V was cut by 5 bases and J by 5 bases, with 7 bases left in between. Germline V lookup: CDR1 SNHLY, CDR2 FYNNEI. The CDR3 totals 11 residues. The chain's CDR3 is CASSTGNEQYF. Here the CDR3 DNA reads TGTGCCAGCAGTACAGGGAACGAGCAGTACTTC.

This chain links TRBV15 with TRBJ2-2, with 8 bases fitting TRBD1. The germline CDR1 and CDR2 sequences are LNHNV and YYDKDF (reference sequence). This CDR3 spans 16 amino acids. The V gene end was trimmed by 1 base and the J gene end by 7 bases; junction bases not matched to a gene: 8. CDR3 DNA: TGTGCCACCAGCAGAGTCCTGACAGGGGTATACGGGGAGCTGTTTTTT. Translated: CATSRVLTGVYGELFF.

The rearrangement joins TRBV7-9 to TRBJ1-2, with D unclear. There are 16 residues in the CDR3. Germline V gene lookup returns CDR1 SEHNR and CDR2 FQNEAQ (reference sequence). V was pared by 5 bases and J by 1 base, with 17 bases between. The chain's CDR3 is CASSVSLENRNYGYTF. CDR3 DNA sequence: TGTGCCAGCAGCGTCAGCCTAGAGAACCGTAACTATGGCTACACCTTC.

V and J are TRBV28 and TRBJ2-3; 10 bases match TRBD2. The CDR3 spans 19 residues. Germline CDR1 reads MDHEN; CDR2 reads SYDVKM. The V segment lost 5 bases and the J segment 2 bases; nucleotides outside the gene matches: 16. The CDR3 DNA follows: TGTGCCAGCAGTCCCCGGCTAGCGGGGGTAGGGGGCCCCACAGATACGCAGTATTTT. Translating gives CASSPRLAGVGGPTDTQYF.

The chain carries TRBV7-3 and TRBJ2-6; tentatively, D is TRBD1 (6 bases). CDR1 is SGHTA, CDR2 FQGTGA, per germline. V lost 2 bases, J lost 2 bases, and 10 bases lay in between. There are 16 residues in the CDR3. The CDR3 reads CASSLWGRPGANVLTF. CDR3 nucleotide sequence: TGTGCCAGCAGCTTATGGGGGCGACCTGGGGCCAACGTCCTGACTTTC.

CDR3 loop: CASSYGQRGNTIYF. In nucleotides, the CDR3 is TGTGCCAGCAGTTACGGACAGCGAGGAAACACCATATATTTT. The V call is TRBV6-5, the J call TRBJ1-3, with a tentative D call TRBD1 (6 bases). This CDR3 has 14 amino acids. CDR1 MNHEY and CDR2 SVGAGI come from the germline V gene. The V end was cut by 2 bases, the J end by 4 bases, with 9 bases between.